This TCR beta chain stems from a study of blood T cell repertoires in COVID-19. The CDR3 sequence is 15 residues long. Germline-derived CDR1 and CDR2 are SNHLY and FYNNEI. Trimming took off 4 bases at V and 1 base at J, with 13 bases between the two ends. Data came from immunoSEQ multiplex PCR; TCRdb stores just in-frame clones and leaves some out. The sample carries over 70,000 clones, roughly 80% recorded once. Source material: peripheral blood. The TCR comes from a woman older than 75 with acute or convalescent COVID-19. J is TRBJ1-1 and V is TRBV2, with D perhaps TRBD1 (5 bases). CDR3 nucleotides: TGTGCCAGCAGTGTGGACACCTACCCGAACACTGAAGCTTTCTTT. It encodes CASSVDTYPNTEAFF.